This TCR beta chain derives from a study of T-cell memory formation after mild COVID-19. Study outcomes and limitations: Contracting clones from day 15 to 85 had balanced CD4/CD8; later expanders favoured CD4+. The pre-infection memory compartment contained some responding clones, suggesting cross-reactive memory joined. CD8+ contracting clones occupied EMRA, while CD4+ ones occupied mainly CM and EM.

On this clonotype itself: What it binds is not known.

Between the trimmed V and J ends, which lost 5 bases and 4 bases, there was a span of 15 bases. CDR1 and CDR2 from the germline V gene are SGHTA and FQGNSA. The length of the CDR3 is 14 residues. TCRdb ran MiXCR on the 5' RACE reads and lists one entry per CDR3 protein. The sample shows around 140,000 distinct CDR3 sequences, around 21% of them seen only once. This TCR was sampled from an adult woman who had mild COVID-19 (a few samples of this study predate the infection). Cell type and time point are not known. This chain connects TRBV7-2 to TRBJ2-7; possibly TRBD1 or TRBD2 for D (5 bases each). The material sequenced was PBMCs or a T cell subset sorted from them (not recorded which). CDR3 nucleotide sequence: TGTGCCAGCAGCCTAAGTCGGGACGGGTACGAGCAGTACTTC. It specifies CASSLSRDGYEQYF. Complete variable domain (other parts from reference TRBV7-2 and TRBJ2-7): GAGVSQSPSNKVTEKGKDVELRCDPISGHTALYWYRQSLGQGLEFLIYFQGNSAPDKSGLPSDRFSAERTGGSVSTLTIQRTQQEDSAVYLCASSLSRDGYEQYFGPGTRLTVT.